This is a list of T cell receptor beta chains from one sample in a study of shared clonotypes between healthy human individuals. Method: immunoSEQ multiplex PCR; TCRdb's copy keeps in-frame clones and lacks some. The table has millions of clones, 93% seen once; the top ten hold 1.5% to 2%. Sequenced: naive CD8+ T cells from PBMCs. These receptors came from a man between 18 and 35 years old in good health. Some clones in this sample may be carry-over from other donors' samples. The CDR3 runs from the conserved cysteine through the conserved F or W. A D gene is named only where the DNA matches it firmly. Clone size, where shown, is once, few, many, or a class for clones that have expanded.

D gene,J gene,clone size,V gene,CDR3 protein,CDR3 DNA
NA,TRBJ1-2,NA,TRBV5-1,CASSLAAGARGYTF,TGCGCCAGCAGCTTGGCCGCGGGGGCGAGGGGCTACACCTTC
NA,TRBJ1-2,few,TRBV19,CASSYKGNYGYTF,TGTGCCAGTAGTTACAAGGGGAACTATGGCTACACCTTC
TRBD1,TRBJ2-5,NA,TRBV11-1,CASSLGTGGYETQYF,TGTGCCAGCAGCTTAGGTACAGGGGGATACGAGACCCAGTACTTC
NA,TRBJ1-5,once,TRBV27,CASSPLEGLSQPQHF,TGTGCCAGCAGTCCCCTAGAGGGGTTAAGTCAGCCCCAGCATTTT
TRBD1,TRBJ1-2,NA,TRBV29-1,CSVVRTGEHVYTF,TGCAGCGTTGTGAGGACAGGGGAACACGTCTACACCTTC
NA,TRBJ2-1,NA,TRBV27,CATGPTHEQFF,TGTGCCACCGGACCCACACATGAGCAGTTCTTC
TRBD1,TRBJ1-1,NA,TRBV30,CAWSVTHRGQTEAFF,TGTGCCTGGAGTGTAACCCACAGGGGGCAAACTGAAGCTTTCTTT
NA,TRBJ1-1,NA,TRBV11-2,CASSPRNTEAFF,TGTGCCAGCAGCCCCCGCAACACTGAAGCTTTCTTT
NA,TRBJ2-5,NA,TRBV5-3,CARSLPETQYF,TGTGCCAGAAGCTTGCCGGAGACCCAGTACTTC
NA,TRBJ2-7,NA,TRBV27,CASSPHLGNWDEQYF,TGTGCCAGCAGTCCCCACCTGGGGAATTGGGACGAGCAGTACTTC
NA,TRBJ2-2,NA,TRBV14,CASRNGGPANTGELFF,TGTGCCAGCAGGAATGGGGGACCCGCGAACACCGGGGAGCTGTTTTTT
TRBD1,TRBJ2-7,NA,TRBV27,CASSPGTGAPYEQYF,TGTGCCAGCAGCCCCGGGACAGGGGCCCCCTACGAGCAGTACTTC
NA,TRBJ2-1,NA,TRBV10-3,CAISRDPYNEQFF,TGTGCCATCAGCCGGGACCCCTACAATGAGCAGTTCTTC
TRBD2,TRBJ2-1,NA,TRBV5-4,CASSLDRAGLLF,TGTGCCAGCAGCTTGGATCGAGCGGGGCTTCTCTTC
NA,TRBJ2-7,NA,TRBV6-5,CASSFGLGGYEQYF,TGTGCCAGCAGTTTTGGACTTGGGGGATACGAGCAGTACTTC
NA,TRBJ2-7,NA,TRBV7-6,CASSARTAFSYEQYF,TGTGCCAGCAGCGCCAGGACAGCCTTCTCCTACGAGCAGTACTTC
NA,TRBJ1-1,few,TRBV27,CASSKGTLNTEAFF,TGTGCCAGCAGCAAGGGGACATTGAACACTGAAGCTTTCTTT
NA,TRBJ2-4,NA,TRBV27,CASSEWGGKNIQYF,TGTGCCAGCAGTGAGTGGGGTGGCAAAAACATTCAGTACTTC
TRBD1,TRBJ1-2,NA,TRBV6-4,CASTARPGGSIYGYTF,TGTGCCAGCACCGCCCGACCAGGGGGCAGTATCTATGGCTACACCTTC
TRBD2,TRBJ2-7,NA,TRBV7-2,CASRRPGLPSYEQYF,TGTGCCAGCAGACGACCGGGACTACCGTCCTACGAGCAGTACTTC
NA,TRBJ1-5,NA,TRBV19,CASSISPYGNQPQHF,TGTGCCAGTAGTATATCTCCGTATGGCAATCAGCCCCAGCATTTT
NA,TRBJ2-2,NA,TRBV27,CASSSDWRAGELFF,TGTGCCAGCAGTTCCGATTGGAGGGCCGGGGAGCTGTTTTTT
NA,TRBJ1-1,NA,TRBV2,CASSEKVEAFF,TGTGCCAGCAGTGAAAAAGTTGAAGCTTTCTTT
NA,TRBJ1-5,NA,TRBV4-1,CASSQGVSNQPQHF,TGCGCCAGCAGCCAAGGGGTTAGCAATCAGCCCCAGCATTTT
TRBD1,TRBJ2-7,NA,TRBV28,CASSNPGTGVGSSYEQYF,TGTGCCAGCAGTAATCCCGGGACAGGGGTTGGGAGCTCCTACGAGCAGTACTTC
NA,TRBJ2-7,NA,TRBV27,CASSLLGGSYEQYF,TGTGCCAGCAGTTTATTGGGGGGCTCCTACGAGCAGTACTTC
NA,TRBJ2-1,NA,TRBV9,CASSAGGENFYNEQFF,TGTGCCAGCAGCGCCGGTGGGGAGAATTTCTACAATGAGCAGTTCTTC
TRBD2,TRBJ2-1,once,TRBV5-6,CASSPITSGYYNEQFF,TGTGCCAGCAGCCCAATAACTAGCGGATATTACAATGAGCAGTTCTTC
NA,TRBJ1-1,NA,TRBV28,CASSQIDGKGNTEAFF,TGTGCCAGCAGCCAAATTGACGGAAAGGGGAACACTGAAGCTTTCTTT
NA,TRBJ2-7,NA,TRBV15,CATSRDAFLDEQYF,TGTGCCACCAGCAGAGATGCGTTCTTGGACGAGCAGTACTTC
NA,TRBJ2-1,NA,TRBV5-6,CASSFLASNNEQFF,TGTGCCAGCAGCTTTCTAGCGTCGAACAATGAGCAGTTCTTC
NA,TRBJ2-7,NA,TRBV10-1,CASSGWTTGTRGSYEQYF,TGCGCCAGCAGTGGATGGACCACCGGGACACGAGGCTCCTACGAGCAGTACTTC
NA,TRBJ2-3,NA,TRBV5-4,CASSQTGLTDTQYF,TGTGCCAGCAGCCAAACAGGGTTGACAGATACGCAGTATTTT
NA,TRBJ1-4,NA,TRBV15,CATSRDSVVFNEKLFF,TGTGCCACCAGCAGAGATTCCGTGGTGTTTAATGAAAAACTGTTTTTT
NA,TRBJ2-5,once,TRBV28,CASRAPGRTSAQYF,TGTGCCAGCAGGGCCCCGGGGCGGACGAGTGCCCAGTACTTC
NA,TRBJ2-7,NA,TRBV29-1,CSAGSGYSYEQYF,TGCAGCGCAGGCAGCGGATACTCCTACGAGCAGTACTTC
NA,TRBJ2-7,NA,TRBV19,CASSPWTADVYEQYF,TGTGCCAGTAGTCCGTGGACGGCGGATGTCTACGAGCAGTACTTC
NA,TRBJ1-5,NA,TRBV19,CASSIDLGGQPQHF,TGTGCCAGTAGTATAGATCTGGGAGGCCAGCCCCAGCATTTT
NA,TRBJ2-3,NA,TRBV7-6,CASSPRSPEDTQYF,TGTGCCAGCAGCCCCCGTTCGCCTGAAGATACGCAGTATTTT
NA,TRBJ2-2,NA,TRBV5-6,CASSLREDSNTGELFF,TGTGCCAGCAGCCTTAGAGAAGATTCGAACACCGGGGAGCTGTTTTTT